The present TCR beta chain was sequenced within a study of response to subunit inactivated influenza vaccine. Germline-derived CDR1 and CDR2 are MNHEY and SMNVEV (reference sequence). Trimming removed 5 bases from V and 3 bases from J, with 11 bases in between. The CDR3 covers 14 residues. MiXCR was run by TCRdb on the RT-PCR reads, yielding one entry per CDR3 protein. Of 150,000 to 200,000 distinct CDR3 sequences in the sample, approximately 12% were seen once. The sample was also reused in another study, on T cells expressing NK-cell markers. That paper adds: UMI-tagged 5'RACE template switching yielded the TCR beta cDNA. It was still unclear whether expanded NKG2C+ T cell clones were HCMV specific.

The sample here was CD8+ T cells sorted from PBMCs, taken less than 13 days after vaccination. The chain uses TRBV27 and TRBJ2-1; weak D call: TRBD2 (7 bases). The TCR sequence derives from a man aged 45-60 years who received an inactivated influenza vaccine. CDR3 sequence: CASSAAGHYNEQFF. CDR3 bases: TGTGCCAGCAGTGCAGCGGGACACTACAATGAGCAGTTCTTC.